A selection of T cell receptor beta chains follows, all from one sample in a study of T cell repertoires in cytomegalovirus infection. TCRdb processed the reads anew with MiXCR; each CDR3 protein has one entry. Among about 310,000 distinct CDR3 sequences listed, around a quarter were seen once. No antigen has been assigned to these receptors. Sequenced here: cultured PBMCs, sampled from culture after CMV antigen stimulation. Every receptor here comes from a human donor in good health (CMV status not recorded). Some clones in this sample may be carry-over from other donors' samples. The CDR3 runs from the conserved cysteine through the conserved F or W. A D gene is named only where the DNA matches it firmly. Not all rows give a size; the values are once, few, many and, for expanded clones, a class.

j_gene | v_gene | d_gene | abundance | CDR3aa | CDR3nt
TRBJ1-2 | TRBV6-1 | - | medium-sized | CASSPGGYGYTF | TGTGCCAGCAGTCCGGGGGGCTATGGCTACACCTTC
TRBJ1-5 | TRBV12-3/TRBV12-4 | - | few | CASRPTGFDQPQHF | TGTGCCAGCAGGCCTACAGGTTTCGATCAGCCCCAGCATTTT
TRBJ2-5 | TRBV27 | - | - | CASSLYPAGQETQYF | TGTGCCAGCAGTTTATATCCAGCGGGTCAAGAGACCCAGTACTTC
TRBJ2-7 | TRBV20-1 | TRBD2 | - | CSAGTSISTYEQYF | TGCAGTGCTGGGACTAGCATCTCCACCTACGAGCAGTACTTC
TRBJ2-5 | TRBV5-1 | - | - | CASSLRGTGYQETQYF | TGCGCCAGCAGCTTGCGAGGTACAGGGTACCAAGAGACCCAGTACTTC
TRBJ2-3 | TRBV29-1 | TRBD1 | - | CSVAYGQGLVDTQYF | TGCAGCGTCGCATATGGACAGGGTTTGGTAGATACGCAGTATTTT
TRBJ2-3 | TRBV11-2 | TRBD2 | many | CASSGGLAGVNTQYF | TGTGCCAGCAGCGGGGGACTAGCGGGAGTAAATACGCAGTATTTT
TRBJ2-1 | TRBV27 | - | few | CASSVETLNNEQFF | TGTGCCAGCAGTGTGGAGACATTAAACAATGAGCAGTTCTTC
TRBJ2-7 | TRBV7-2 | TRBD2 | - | CASSLARTSGSYEQYF | TGTGCCAGCAGCTTAGCGCGGACTAGCGGGAGTTACGAGCAGTACTTC
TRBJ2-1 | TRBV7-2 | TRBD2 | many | CASSVSGSSYNEQFF | TGTGCCAGCAGCGTTAGCGGGAGCTCCTACAATGAGCAGTTCTTC
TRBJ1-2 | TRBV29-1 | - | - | CSVEGGDGSLSYGYTF | TGCAGCGTTGAAGGGGGGGACGGTTCTTTGAGCTATGGCTACACCTTC
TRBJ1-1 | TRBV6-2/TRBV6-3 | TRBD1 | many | CASSYHMSRDRDPTNTEAFF | TGTGCCAGCAGTTACCATATGTCCCGGGACAGGGACCCAACGAACACTGAAGCTTTCTTT
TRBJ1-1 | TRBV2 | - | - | CASSELGTEAFF | TGTGCCAGCAGTGAACTCGGCACTGAAGCTTTCTTT
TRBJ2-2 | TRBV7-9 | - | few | CASTQGLQFGTGELFF | TGTGCCAGCACCCAGGGCTTACAGTTTGGTACCGGGGAGCTGTTTTTT
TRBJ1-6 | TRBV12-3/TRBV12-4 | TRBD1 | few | CASKGTGVNSPLHF | TGTGCCAGCAAAGGGACAGGGGTCAATTCACCCCTCCACTTT
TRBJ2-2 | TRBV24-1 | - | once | CATSDLGRGELFF | TGTGCCACCAGTGATTTGGGCCGCGGGGAGCTGTTTTTT
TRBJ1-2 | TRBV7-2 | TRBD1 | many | CASSLVGQGASSYGYTF | TGTGCCAGCAGCTTAGTGGGACAGGGGGCGTCAAGCTATGGCTACACCTTC
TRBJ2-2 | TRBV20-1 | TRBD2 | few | CSAGLAGGPDGELFF | TGCAGTGCGGGACTAGCGGGAGGGCCAGACGGGGAGCTGTTTTTT
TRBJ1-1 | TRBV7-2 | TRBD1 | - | CASSEGQANTEAFF | TGTGCCAGCAGCGAGGGACAGGCGAACACTGAAGCTTTCTTT
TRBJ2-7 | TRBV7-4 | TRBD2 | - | CASSPIAGRYEQYF | TGTGCCAGCAGCCCAATAGCGGGGCGCTACGAGCAGTACTTC
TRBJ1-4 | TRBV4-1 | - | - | CASSQGRTGEKLFF | TGCGCCAGCAGCCAAGGTCGGACCGGGGAAAAACTGTTTTTT
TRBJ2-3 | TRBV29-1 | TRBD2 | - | CSVVRGRTTDTQYF | TGCAGCGTTGTACGCGGGAGGACCACAGATACGCAGTATTTT
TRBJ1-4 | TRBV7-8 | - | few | CASSLAWQGREKLFF | TGTGCCAGCAGCTTAGCGTGGCAGGGGCGGGAAAAACTGTTTTTT
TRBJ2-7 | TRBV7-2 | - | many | CASSLVLGGYEQYF | TGTGCCAGCAGCTTAGTTTTGGGCGGCTACGAGCAGTACTTC
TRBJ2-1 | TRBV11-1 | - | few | CASSPWTVSSYNEQFF | TGTGCCAGCAGCCCTTGGACGGTGAGCTCCTACAATGAGCAGTTCTTC
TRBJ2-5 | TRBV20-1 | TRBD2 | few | CSARDLAGGPQTQYF | TGCAGTGCTAGAGATCTAGCGGGAGGGCCCCAGACCCAGTACTTC
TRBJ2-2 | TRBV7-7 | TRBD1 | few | CASSARTGETGELFF | TGTGCCAGCAGCGCCAGGACAGGGGAAACCGGGGAGCTGTTTTTT
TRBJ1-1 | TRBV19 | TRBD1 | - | CASSGPRGGAFF | TGTGCCAGTAGCGGACCCAGGGGGGGAGCTTTCTTT
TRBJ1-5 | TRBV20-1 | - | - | CSVLEQHYQPQHF | TGCAGTGTTCTGGAGCAGCATTATCAGCCCCAGCATTTT
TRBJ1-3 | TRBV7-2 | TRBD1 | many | CASSPGGSSGNTIYF | TGTGCCAGCAGCCCAGGGGGCAGCTCTGGAAACACCATATATTTT
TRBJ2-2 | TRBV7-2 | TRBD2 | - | CASSLVHLAGVTGELFF | TGTGCCAGCAGCTTAGTACACCTAGCGGGAGTAACCGGGGAGCTGTTTTTT